The subject of this entry is one TCR beta chain. One end of the junction does not line up with germline, which may come from a read error. Germline values: CDR1 MNHEY, CDR2 SVGAGI. The CDR3 consists of 15 residues. The data derive from a study of blood T cell repertoires in COVID-19. Original analysis: Estimation of nucleated cell counts was performed using reference gene primer amplification. Sequencing was performed with immunoSEQ multiplex PCR; in TCRdb, only in-frame clones are kept and a portion is missing. V and J calls and clone size follow that table, whereas D and trimming were derived from the DNA. The sample lists about 180,000 clones, 70% to 90% seen once, with approximately 7% in the top ten.

Material: peripheral blood. The chain couples TRBV6-5 to TRBJ2-1, with 8 bases aligning to TRBD1. The TCR comes from a man between 45 and 60 years old with active or convalescent COVID-19. CDR3 in amino acids: CASSSSGGPYSEQFF. In nucleotides, the CDR3 is TGTGCCAGCAGTTCTTCAGGGGGCCCTTACAGTGAGCAGTTCTTC.